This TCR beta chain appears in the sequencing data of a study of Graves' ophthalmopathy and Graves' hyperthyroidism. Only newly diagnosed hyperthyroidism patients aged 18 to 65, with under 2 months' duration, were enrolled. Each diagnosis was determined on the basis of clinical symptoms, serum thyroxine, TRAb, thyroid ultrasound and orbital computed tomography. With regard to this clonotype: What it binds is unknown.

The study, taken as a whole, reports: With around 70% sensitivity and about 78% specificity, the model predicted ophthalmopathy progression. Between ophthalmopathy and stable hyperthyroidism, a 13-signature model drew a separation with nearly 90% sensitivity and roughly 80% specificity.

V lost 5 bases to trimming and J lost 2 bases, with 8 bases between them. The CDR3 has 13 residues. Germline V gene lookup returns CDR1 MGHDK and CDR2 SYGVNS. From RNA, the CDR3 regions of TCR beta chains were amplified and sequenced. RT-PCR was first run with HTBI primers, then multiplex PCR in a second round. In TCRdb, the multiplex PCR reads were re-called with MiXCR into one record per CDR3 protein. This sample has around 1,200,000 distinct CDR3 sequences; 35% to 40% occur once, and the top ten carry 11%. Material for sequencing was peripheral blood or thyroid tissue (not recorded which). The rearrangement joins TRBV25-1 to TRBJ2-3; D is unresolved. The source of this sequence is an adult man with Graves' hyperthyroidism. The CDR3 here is CASSQRSTDTQYF. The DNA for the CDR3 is TGTGCCAGCAGTCAGCGATCCACAGATACGCAGTATTTT.